The sequence of this T cell receptor beta chain was determined in a study of beta chain features in type 1 diabetes. The study's findings and limits: Shorter TCRB CDR3s, moderately but significantly so, marked every one of the four CD4+ subsets in Type 1 diabetes patients.

The sample holds a few counts of this clone. Its antigen is undetermined. Expressed TCRB transcripts were sequenced, since all the RNA that had been isolated was reverse transcribed. Assay: immunoSEQ multiplex PCR; the TCRdb copy retains only in-frame clones and omits some. Altogether a few hundred thousand clones are present, roughly an eighth being singletons, with the ten largest covering over 0.015%. By way of CD45RO/CCR7/CD25/CD127/CD95/CD27, the CD4+ regulatory, stem cell-like memory, central memory and naive cells were sorted. This TCR was sampled from a man aged 30 to 45 with type 1 diabetes. The sequencing sample was made of naive CD4+ T cells from blood.

In DNA form, the CDR3 reads TGTGCCAGCAGCGTAGCTGGGGGACTAGCGGGCGGCACCGGGGAGCTGTTTTTT. It yields the protein CASSVAGGLAGGTGELFF. This chain links TRBV9 with TRBJ2-2, with 12 positions matching TRBD2. The CDR3 length is 18 residues. Germline CDR1 and CDR2: SGDLS and YYNGEE. Trimming cost V 0 bases and J 4 bases; bases outside gene matches: 7.